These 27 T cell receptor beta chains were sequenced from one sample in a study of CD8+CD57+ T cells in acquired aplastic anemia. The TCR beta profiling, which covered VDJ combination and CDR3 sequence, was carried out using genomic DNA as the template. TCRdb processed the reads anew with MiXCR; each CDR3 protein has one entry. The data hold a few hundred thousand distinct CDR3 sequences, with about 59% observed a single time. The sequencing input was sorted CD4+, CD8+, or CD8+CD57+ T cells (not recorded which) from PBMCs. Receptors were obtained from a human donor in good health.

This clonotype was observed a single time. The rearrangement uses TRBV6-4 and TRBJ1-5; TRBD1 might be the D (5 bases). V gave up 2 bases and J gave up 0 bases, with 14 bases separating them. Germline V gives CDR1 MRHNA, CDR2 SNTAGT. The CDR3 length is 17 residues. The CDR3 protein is CASSDLRSGGSNQPQHF. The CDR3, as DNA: TGTGCCAGCAGTGACCTCCGGTCTGGGGGTAGCAATCAGCCCCAGCATTTT.

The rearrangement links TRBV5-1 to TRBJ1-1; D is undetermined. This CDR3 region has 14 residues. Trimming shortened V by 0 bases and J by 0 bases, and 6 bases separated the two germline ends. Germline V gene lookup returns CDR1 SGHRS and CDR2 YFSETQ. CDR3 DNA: TGCGCCAGCAGCTTGGACGTGGTGAACACTGAAGCTTTCTTT. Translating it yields CASSLDVVNTEAFF.

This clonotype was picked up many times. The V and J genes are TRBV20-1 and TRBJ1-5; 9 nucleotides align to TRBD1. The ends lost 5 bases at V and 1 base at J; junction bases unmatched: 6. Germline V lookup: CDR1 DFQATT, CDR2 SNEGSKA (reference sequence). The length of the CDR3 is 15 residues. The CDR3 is CSAQRTGESNQPQHF. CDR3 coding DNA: TGCAGTGCTCAACGGACAGGGGAAAGCAATCAGCCCCAGCATTTT.

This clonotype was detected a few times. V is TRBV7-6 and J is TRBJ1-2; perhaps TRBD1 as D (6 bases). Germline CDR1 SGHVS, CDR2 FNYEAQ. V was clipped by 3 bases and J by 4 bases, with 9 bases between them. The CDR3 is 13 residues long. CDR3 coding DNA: TGTGCCAGCAGCTTTCGGGACACCTATGGCTACACCTTC. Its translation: CASSFRDTYGYTF.

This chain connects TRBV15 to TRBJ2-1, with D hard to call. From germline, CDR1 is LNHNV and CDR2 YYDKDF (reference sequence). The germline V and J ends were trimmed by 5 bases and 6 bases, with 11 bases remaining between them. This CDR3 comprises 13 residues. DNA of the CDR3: TGTGCCACCAGCGGTCCATCGGGCAATGAGCAGTTCTTC. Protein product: CATSGPSGNEQFF.

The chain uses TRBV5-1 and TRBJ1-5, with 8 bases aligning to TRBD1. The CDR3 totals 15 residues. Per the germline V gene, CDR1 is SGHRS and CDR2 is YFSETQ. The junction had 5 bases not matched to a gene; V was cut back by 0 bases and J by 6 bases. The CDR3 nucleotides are TGCGCCAGCAGCTTGGAGGGACAGGCGAGTCAGCCCCAGCATTTT. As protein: CASSLEGQASQPQHF. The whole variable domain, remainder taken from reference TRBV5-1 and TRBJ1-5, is KAGVTQTPRYLIKTRGQQVTLSCSPISGHRSVSWYQQTPGQGLQFLFEYFSETQRNKGNFPGRFSGRQFSNSRSEMNVSTLELGDSALYLCASSLEGQASQPQHFGDGTRLSIL.

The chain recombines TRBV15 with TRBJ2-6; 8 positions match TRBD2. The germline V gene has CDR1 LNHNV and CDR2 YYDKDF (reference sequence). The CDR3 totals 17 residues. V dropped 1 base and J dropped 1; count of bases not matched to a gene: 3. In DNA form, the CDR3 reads TGTGCCACCAGCAGAGCGGGGGGGCTATCTGGGGCCAACGTCCTGACTTTC. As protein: CATSRAGGLSGANVLTF. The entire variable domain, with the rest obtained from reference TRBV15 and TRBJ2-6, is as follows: DAMVIQNPRYQVTQFGKPVTLSCSQTLNHNVMYWYQQKSSQAPKLLFHYYDKDFNNEADTPDNFQSRRPNTSFCFLDIRSPGLGDTAMYLCATSRAGGLSGANVLTFGAGSRLTVL.

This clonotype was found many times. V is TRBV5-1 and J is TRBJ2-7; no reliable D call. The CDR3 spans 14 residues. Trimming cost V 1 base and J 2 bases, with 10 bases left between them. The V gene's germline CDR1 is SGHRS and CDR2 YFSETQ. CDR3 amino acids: CASSLLEGPYEQYF. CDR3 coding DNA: TGCGCCAGCAGCTTGTTAGAAGGGCCCTACGAGCAGTACTTC.

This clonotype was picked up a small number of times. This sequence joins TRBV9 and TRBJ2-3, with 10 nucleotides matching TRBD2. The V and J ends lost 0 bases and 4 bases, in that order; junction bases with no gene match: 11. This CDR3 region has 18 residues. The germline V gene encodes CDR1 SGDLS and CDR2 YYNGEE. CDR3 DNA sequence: TGTGCCAGCAGCGTAGATTCTAGCGGGGGAGGATACCCAGATACGCAGTATTTT. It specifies CASSVDSSGGGYPDTQYF.

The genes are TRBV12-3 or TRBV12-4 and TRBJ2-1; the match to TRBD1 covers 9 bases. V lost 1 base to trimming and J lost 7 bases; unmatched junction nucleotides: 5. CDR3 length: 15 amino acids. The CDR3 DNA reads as TGTGCCAGCAGTTTAGACGGGACAGGGATAAATGAGCAGTTCTTC. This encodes CASSLDGTGINEQFF.

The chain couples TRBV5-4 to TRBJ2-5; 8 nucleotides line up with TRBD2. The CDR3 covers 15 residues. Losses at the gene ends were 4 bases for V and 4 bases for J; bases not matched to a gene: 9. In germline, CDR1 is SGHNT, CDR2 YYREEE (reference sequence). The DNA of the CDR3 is TGTGCCAGCAGCCCGTTACCGGGGGGGCGAGAGACCCAGTACTTC. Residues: CASSPLPGGRETQYF. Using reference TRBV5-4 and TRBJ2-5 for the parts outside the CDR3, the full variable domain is ETGVTQSPTHLIKTRGQQVTLRCSSQSGHNTVSWYQQALGQGPQFIFQYYREEENGRGNFPPRFSGLQFPNYSSELNVNALELDDSALYLCASSPLPGGRETQYFGPGTRLLVL.

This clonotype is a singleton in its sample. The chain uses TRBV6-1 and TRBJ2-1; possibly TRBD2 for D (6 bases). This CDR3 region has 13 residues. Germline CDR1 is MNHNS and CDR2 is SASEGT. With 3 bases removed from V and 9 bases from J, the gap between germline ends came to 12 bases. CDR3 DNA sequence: TGTGCCAGCAGTGAGACGGGACTCGGTGAGCAGTTCTTC. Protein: CASSETGLGEQFF.

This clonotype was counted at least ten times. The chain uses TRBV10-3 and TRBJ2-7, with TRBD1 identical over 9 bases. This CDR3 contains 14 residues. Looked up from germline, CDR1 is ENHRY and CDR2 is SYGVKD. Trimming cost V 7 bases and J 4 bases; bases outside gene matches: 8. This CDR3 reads CAINPGQGLYEQYF. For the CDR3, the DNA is TGTGCCATCAATCCGGGACAGGGTTTATACGAGCAGTACTTC.

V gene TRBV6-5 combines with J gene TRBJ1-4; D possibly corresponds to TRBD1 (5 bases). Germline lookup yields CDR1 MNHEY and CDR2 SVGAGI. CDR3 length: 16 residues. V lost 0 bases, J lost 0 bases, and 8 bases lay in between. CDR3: CASSYSRDPTNEKLFF. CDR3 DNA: TGTGCCAGCAGTTACTCCCGGGACCCAACTAATGAAAAACTGTTTTTT.

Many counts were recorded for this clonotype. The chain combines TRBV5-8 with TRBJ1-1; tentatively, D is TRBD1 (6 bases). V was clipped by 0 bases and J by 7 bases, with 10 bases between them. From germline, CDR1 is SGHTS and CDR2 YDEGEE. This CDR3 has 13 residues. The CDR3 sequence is CASSLGRTVEAFF. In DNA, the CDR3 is TGTGCCAGCAGCTTGGGACGGACAGTTGAAGCTTTCTTT.

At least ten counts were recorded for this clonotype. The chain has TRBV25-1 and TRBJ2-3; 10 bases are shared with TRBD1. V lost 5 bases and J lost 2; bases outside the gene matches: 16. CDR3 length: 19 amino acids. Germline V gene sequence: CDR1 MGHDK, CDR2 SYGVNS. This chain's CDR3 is CASSSLAGDRGEITDTQYF. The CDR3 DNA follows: TGTGCCAGCAGTTCTCTCGCCGGGGACAGGGGCGAAATCACAGATACGCAGTATTTT.

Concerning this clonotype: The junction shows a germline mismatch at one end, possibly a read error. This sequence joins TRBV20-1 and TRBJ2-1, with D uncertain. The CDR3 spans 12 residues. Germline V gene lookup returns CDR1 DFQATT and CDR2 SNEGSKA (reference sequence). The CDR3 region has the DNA TGCGGTGCCACCCCCTCAAACAATGAGCAGTTCTTC. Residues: CGATPSNNEQFF.

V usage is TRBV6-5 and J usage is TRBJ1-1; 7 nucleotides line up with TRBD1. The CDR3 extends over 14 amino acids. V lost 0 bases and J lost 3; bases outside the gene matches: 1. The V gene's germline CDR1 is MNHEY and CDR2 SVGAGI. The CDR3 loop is CASSYSQGDTEAFF. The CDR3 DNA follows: TGTGCCAGCAGTTACTCTCAGGGGGACACTGAAGCTTTCTTT.

The CDR3 loop reads CASTAAGNEKLFF. In nucleotides, the CDR3 is TGTGCCAGCACAGCCGCCGGTAATGAAAAACTGTTTTTT. The chain has TRBV7-2 and TRBJ1-4; D is uncertain. Germline-derived CDR1 and CDR2 are SGHTA and FQGNSA. The CDR3 contains 13 residues. V lost 7 bases and J lost 4, with 10 bases in between.

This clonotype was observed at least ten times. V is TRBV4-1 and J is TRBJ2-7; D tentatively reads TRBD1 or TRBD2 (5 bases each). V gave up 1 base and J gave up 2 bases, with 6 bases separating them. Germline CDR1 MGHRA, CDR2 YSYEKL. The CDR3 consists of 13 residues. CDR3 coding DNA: TGCGCCAGCAGCCAAGGGGGGACCTACGAGCAGTACTTC. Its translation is CASSQGGTYEQYF.

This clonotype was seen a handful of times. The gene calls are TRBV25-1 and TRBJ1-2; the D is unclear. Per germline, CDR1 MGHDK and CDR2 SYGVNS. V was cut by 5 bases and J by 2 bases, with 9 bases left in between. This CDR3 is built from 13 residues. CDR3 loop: CASSRAGNYGYTF. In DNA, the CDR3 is TGTGCCAGCAGTAGGGCGGGGAACTATGGCTACACCTTC.

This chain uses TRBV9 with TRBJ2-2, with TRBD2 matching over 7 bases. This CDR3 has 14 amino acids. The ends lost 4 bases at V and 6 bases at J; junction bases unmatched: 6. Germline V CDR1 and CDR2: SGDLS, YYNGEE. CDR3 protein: CASSSSGGAGELFF. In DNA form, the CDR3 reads TGTGCCAGCAGCTCCTCTGGGGGGGCCGGGGAGCTGTTTTTT. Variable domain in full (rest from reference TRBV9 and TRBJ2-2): DSGVTQTPKHLITATGQRVTLRCSPRSGDLSVYWYQQSLDQGLQFLIQYYNGEERAKGNILERFSAQQFPDLHSELNLSSLELGDSALYFCASSSSGGAGELFFGEGSRLTVL.

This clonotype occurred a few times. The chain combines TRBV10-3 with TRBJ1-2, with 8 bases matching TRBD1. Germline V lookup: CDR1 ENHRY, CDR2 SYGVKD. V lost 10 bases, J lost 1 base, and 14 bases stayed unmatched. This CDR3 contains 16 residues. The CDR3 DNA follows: TGTGCCACGATCGCTAAAGGGACAGGAGATAACTATGGCTACACCTTC. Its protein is CATIAKGTGDNYGYTF.

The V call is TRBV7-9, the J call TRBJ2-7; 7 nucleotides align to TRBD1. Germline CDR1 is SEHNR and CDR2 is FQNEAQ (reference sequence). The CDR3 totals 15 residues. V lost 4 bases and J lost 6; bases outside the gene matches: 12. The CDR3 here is CASSSYGPDRVEQYF. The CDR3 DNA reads TGTGCCAGCAGCTCTTACGGCCCTGACAGGGTCGAGCAGTACTTC.

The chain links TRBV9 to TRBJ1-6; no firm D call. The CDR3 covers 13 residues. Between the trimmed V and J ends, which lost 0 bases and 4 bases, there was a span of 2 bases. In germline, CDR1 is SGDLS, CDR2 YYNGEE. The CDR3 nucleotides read TGTGCCAGCAGCGTAGTGTATAATTCACCCCTCCACTTT. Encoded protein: CASSVVYNSPLHF.

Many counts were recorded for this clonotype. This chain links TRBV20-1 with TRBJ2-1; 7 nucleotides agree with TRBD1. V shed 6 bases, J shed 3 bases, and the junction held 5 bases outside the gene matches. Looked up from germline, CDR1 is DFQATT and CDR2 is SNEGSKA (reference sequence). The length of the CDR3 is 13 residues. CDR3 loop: CSANRGDYNEQFF. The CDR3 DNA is TGCAGTGCCAACAGGGGTGACTACAATGAGCAGTTCTTC.

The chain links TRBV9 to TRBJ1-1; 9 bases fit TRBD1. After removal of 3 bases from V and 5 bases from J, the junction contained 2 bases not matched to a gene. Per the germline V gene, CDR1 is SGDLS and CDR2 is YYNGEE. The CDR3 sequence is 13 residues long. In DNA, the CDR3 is TGTGCCAGCAGCGCCGGGACAGGGACTGAAGCTTTCTTT. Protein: CASSAGTGTEAFF.